This is a list of T cell receptor beta chains from one sample in a study of T cell responses to AZD1222 COVID-19 vaccine. Assay used: immunoSEQ multiplex PCR; TCRdb lists only in-frame clones, some missing. The sample carries approximately 270,000 clones, around 93% recorded once. The material was peripheral blood, obtained 28 days after the second AZD1222 dose. These receptor sequences come from an adult who received the AZD1222 COVID-19 vaccine. Each CDR3 is given with its conserved first and last residue. Each record gives: J gene, D gene, clone size, V gene, CDR3 DNA, CDR3 protein. A D gene is named only where the DNA matches it firmly. Part of the rows lack a size; the others show once, few, many or a class for expanded clones.

j_gene: TRBJ1-1; d_gene: -; abundance: -; v_gene: TRBV15; CDR3nt: TGTGCCACCGGAATGTGGGGAGGTACTGAAGCTTTCTTT; CDR3aa: CATGMWGGTEAFF
j_gene: TRBJ2-7; d_gene: -; abundance: -; v_gene: TRBV5-6; CDR3nt: TGTGCCAGCAGCTCCCTCCCCGCGGGTGGGTACGAGCAGTACTTC; CDR3aa: CASSSLPAGGYEQYF
j_gene: TRBJ1-2; d_gene: -; abundance: -; v_gene: TRBV13; CDR3nt: TGTGCCAGCAGCTTACGGGGGGCGTATGGCTACACCTTC; CDR3aa: CASSLRGAYGYTF
j_gene: TRBJ1-3; d_gene: TRBD1; abundance: -; v_gene: TRBV6-6; CDR3nt: TGTGCCAGCAGGCTTACAGGGGTAGGAAACACCATATATTTT; CDR3aa: CASRLTGVGNTIYF
j_gene: TRBJ1-1; d_gene: TRBD1; abundance: -; v_gene: TRBV12-5; CDR3nt: TGTGCTAGTGGTTTGGGGACAGGGGAATTGGGGGCTTTCTTT; CDR3aa: CASGLGTGELGAFF
j_gene: TRBJ2-3; d_gene: -; abundance: -; v_gene: TRBV3-1/TRBV3-2; CDR3nt: TGTGCCAGCAGCCAAGGGTTAGCGGCTAGCACAGATACGCAGTATTTT; CDR3aa: CASSQGLAASTDTQYF
j_gene: TRBJ2-1; d_gene: -; abundance: -; v_gene: TRBV6-5; CDR3nt: TGTGCCAGCAGTTACTCGTCCGGGGGTGAGCAGTTCTTC; CDR3aa: CASSYSSGGEQFF
j_gene: TRBJ1-2; d_gene: -; abundance: once; v_gene: TRBV5-1; CDR3nt: TGCGCCAGCAGCTTGGCCGGGAGAGGCGCCGGCTACACCTTC; CDR3aa: CASSLAGRGAGYTF
j_gene: TRBJ1-1; d_gene: -; abundance: -; v_gene: TRBV30; CDR3nt: TGTGCCTGGAGTCGGTCGATTGGGGGGACTGAAGCTTTCTTT; CDR3aa: CAWSRSIGGTEAFF
j_gene: TRBJ2-7; d_gene: TRBD1; abundance: -; v_gene: TRBV6-5; CDR3nt: TGTGCCAGCAGTTTTACAGGGGGCGGGCGTCGGGAGCAGTACTTC; CDR3aa: CASSFTGGGRREQYF
j_gene: TRBJ1-4; d_gene: -; abundance: -; v_gene: TRBV5-5; CDR3nt: TGTGCCAGCAGCTTTGGTACCGAGGGGGGTGAAAAACTGTTTTTT; CDR3aa: CASSFGTEGGEKLFF
j_gene: TRBJ2-1; d_gene: -; abundance: once; v_gene: TRBV7-9; CDR3nt: TGTGCCAGCAGCTTAACCGGACCTTACAATGAGCAGTTCTTC; CDR3aa: CASSLTGPYNEQFF
j_gene: TRBJ1-5; d_gene: -; abundance: -; v_gene: TRBV30; CDR3nt: TGTGCCTGGAGTGTACCGAGGGGGGCAGGAGGCGATCAGCCCCAGCATTTT; CDR3aa: CAWSVPRGAGGDQPQHF
j_gene: TRBJ1-2; d_gene: -; abundance: -; v_gene: TRBV25-1; CDR3nt: TGTGCCAGCAGTGGAGAGGCAAACTATGGCTACACCTTC; CDR3aa: CASSGEANYGYTF
j_gene: TRBJ1-1; d_gene: -; abundance: -; v_gene: TRBV28; CDR3nt: TGTGCCAGCAGTCTCCCCCATTTTGGGGTGAACACTGAAGCTTTCTTT; CDR3aa: CASSLPHFGVNTEAFF
j_gene: TRBJ2-7; d_gene: TRBD2; abundance: -; v_gene: TRBV7-2; CDR3nt: TGTGCCAGCAGCTTAGAGGGACTAGCGGGAGTTGGGACCTACGAGCAGTACTTC; CDR3aa: CASSLEGLAGVGTYEQYF
j_gene: TRBJ2-2; d_gene: -; abundance: -; v_gene: TRBV3-1/TRBV3-2; CDR3nt: TGTGCCAGCAGCCAAGACTCGGGGTCCGGGGAGCTGTTTTTT; CDR3aa: CASSQDSGSGELFF
j_gene: TRBJ2-3; d_gene: -; abundance: -; v_gene: TRBV20-1; CDR3nt: TGCAGTGCAGGGGGCACAGATACGCAGTATTTT; CDR3aa: CSAGGTDTQYF
j_gene: TRBJ2-7; d_gene: -; abundance: -; v_gene: TRBV3-1/TRBV3-2; CDR3nt: TGTGCCAGCAGCCGAAGACAGGGACTTTTCGAGCAGTACTTC; CDR3aa: CASSRRQGLFEQYF
j_gene: TRBJ1-5; d_gene: -; abundance: -; v_gene: TRBV30; CDR3nt: TGTGCCTGTTCCGGGAGGTATAGCAATCAGCCCCAGCATTTT; CDR3aa: CACSGRYSNQPQHF
j_gene: TRBJ1-6; d_gene: -; abundance: -; v_gene: TRBV21-1; CDR3nt: TGTGCCAGCAGCAAAGCCTGGGATAATTCACCCCTCCACTTT; CDR3aa: CASSKAWDNSPLHF
j_gene: TRBJ1-1; d_gene: TRBD1; abundance: -; v_gene: TRBV5-4; CDR3nt: TGTGCCAGCAGCTTGGGCAGGGGGCCTGAAGCTTTCTTT; CDR3aa: CASSLGRGPEAFF
j_gene: TRBJ1-4; d_gene: TRBD1; abundance: few; v_gene: TRBV19; CDR3nt: TGTGCCAGTAGCACACAGGGGGCAACTAATGAAAAACTGTTTTTT; CDR3aa: CASSTQGATNEKLFF
j_gene: TRBJ2-3; d_gene: -; abundance: -; v_gene: TRBV5-4; CDR3nt: TGTGCCAGCAGCCTCAGCGGAACTAGCACAGATACGCAGTATTTT; CDR3aa: CASSLSGTSTDTQYF
j_gene: TRBJ1-2; d_gene: -; abundance: -; v_gene: TRBV2; CDR3nt: TGTGCCAGCAGCGTAGGGGGGGGTAACTATGGCTACACCTTC; CDR3aa: CASSVGGGNYGYTF
j_gene: TRBJ1-6; d_gene: -; abundance: -; v_gene: TRBV7-9; CDR3nt: TGTGCCAGCAGCTTAGACAGCGGGGCTCCCCTCCACTTT; CDR3aa: CASSLDSGAPLHF
j_gene: TRBJ2-1; d_gene: -; abundance: -; v_gene: TRBV5-5; CDR3nt: TGTGCCAGCAGCCGGCTAGAAGAGCAGTTCTTC; CDR3aa: CASSRLEEQFF
j_gene: TRBJ2-7; d_gene: -; abundance: -; v_gene: TRBV5-4; CDR3nt: TGTGCCAGCAGCTTGGGGCAGGTCTACGAGCAGTACTTC; CDR3aa: CASSLGQVYEQYF
j_gene: TRBJ2-7; d_gene: TRBD1; abundance: -; v_gene: TRBV5-6; CDR3nt: TGTGCCAGCAGCTCGACTCGGACAGGGAGGTGGGGCGAGCAGTACTTC; CDR3aa: CASSSTRTGRWGEQYF
j_gene: TRBJ2-1; d_gene: -; abundance: once; v_gene: TRBV6-5; CDR3nt: TGTGCCAGCAGAGACGCCGGGACACTTTCCCATGAGCAGTTCTTC; CDR3aa: CASRDAGTLSHEQFF
j_gene: TRBJ1-6; d_gene: -; abundance: -; v_gene: TRBV7-3; CDR3nt: TGTGCCAGCAGCTTATCTAGCTCCTATAATTCACCCCTCCACTTT; CDR3aa: CASSLSSSYNSPLHF
j_gene: TRBJ2-3; d_gene: TRBD2; abundance: -; v_gene: TRBV18; CDR3nt: TGTGCCAGCTCACCGAGGACTAGCGGGGGGGCGTGGAGCACAGATACGCAGTATTTT; CDR3aa: CASSPRTSGGAWSTDTQYF
j_gene: TRBJ1-6; d_gene: -; abundance: -; v_gene: TRBV21-1; CDR3nt: TGTGCCAGCAGCAAAGAGGCGGGTGCAGGGGCCCTTCCTAATAATTCACCCCTCCACTTT; CDR3aa: CASSKEAGAGALPNNSPLHF
j_gene: TRBJ2-1; d_gene: TRBD2; abundance: -; v_gene: TRBV27; CDR3nt: TGTGCCAGCAGCCCCGGGACTAGCCTGAATGAGCAGTTCTTC; CDR3aa: CASSPGTSLNEQFF
j_gene: TRBJ2-5; d_gene: TRBD2; abundance: -; v_gene: TRBV3-1/TRBV3-2; CDR3nt: TGTGCCAGCAGCCAGAGACTAGCGGGGGGGCAAGAGACCCAGTACTTC; CDR3aa: CASSQRLAGGQETQYF
j_gene: TRBJ1-2; d_gene: TRBD1; abundance: -; v_gene: TRBV19; CDR3nt: TGTGCCAGTAGTCCATCTCCCGGGACAGCTAGGACGTATGGCTACACCTTC; CDR3aa: CASSPSPGTARTYGYTF
j_gene: TRBJ2-7; d_gene: TRBD2; abundance: -; v_gene: TRBV2; CDR3nt: TGTGCCGCCCAGGAGGGACTAGCGGGAGAGCAGTACTTC; CDR3aa: CAAQEGLAGEQYF
j_gene: TRBJ2-3; d_gene: -; abundance: once; v_gene: TRBV9; CDR3nt: TGTGCCAGCAGCGTAGCGGAGGATACGCAGTATTTT; CDR3aa: CASSVAEDTQYF